These T cell receptor beta chains were read from a single sample in a study of blood T cell repertoires in COVID-19. Only in-frame clones appear in the TCRdb table, and some are missing; sequencing was by immunoSEQ multiplex PCR. This table holds about 330,000 clones, approximately 89% found once. The material sequenced was PBMCs or T cells enriched from blood (not recorded which). Receptor source: a woman between 25 and 40 years old who had recovered from COVID-19. The CDR3 runs from the conserved cysteine through the conserved F or W. D genes are given only for firm matches. Clone sizes are given selectively: once, few, many, or a class where the clone is expanded.

v_gene: TRBV15
j_gene: TRBJ1-4
d_gene: TRBD1
abundance: .
CDR3nt: TGTGCCACCAGCAGTCCCGGACAGGCTGCAACTAATGAAAAACTGTTTTTT
CDR3aa: CATSSPGQAATNEKLFF

v_gene: TRBV6-6
j_gene: TRBJ1-2
d_gene: TRBD1
abundance: .
CDR3nt: TGTGCCAGCAGAAGGACAGGGGGGAACTATGGCTACACCTTC
CDR3aa: CASRRTGGNYGYTF

v_gene: TRBV28
j_gene: TRBJ1-5
d_gene: .
abundance: .
CDR3nt: TGTGCCAGCAGTTCTCCCTCTGGAGTACAGCCCCAGCATTTT
CDR3aa: CASSSPSGVQPQHF

v_gene: TRBV7-9
j_gene: TRBJ1-1
d_gene: TRBD1
abundance: .
CDR3nt: TGTGCCAGCAGCCGCAGACAGGGGGTCCTTGGGACTGAAGCTTTCTTT
CDR3aa: CASSRRQGVLGTEAFF

v_gene: TRBV30
j_gene: TRBJ1-1
d_gene: .
abundance: few
CDR3nt: TGTGCCTGGAGTAGAGGGGGCACTGAAGCTTTCTTT
CDR3aa: CAWSRGGTEAFF

v_gene: TRBV5-1
j_gene: TRBJ2-7
d_gene: TRBD1
abundance: .
CDR3nt: TGCGCCAGCAGCCCCGAGACAGGGACCTCCTACGAGCAGTACTTC
CDR3aa: CASSPETGTSYEQYF

v_gene: TRBV6-5
j_gene: TRBJ2-7
d_gene: TRBD2
abundance: .
CDR3nt: TGTGCCAGCAGTTACTCAGCCCTGACTAGCTCCAACGAGCAGTACTTC
CDR3aa: CASSYSALTSSNEQYF

v_gene: TRBV19
j_gene: TRBJ2-7
d_gene: .
abundance: .
CDR3nt: TGTGCCAGTAGCCCACTTACAGGGATCGACGAGCAGTACTTC
CDR3aa: CASSPLTGIDEQYF

v_gene: TRBV5-1
j_gene: TRBJ2-2
d_gene: .
abundance: few
CDR3nt: TGCGCCAGCAGGTCTAGCCGGAACACCGGGGAGCTGTTTTTT
CDR3aa: CASRSSRNTGELFF

v_gene: TRBV2
j_gene: TRBJ2-1
d_gene: .
abundance: .
CDR3nt: TGTGCCAGCACGGGCTACGAGGGAAATGAGCAGTTCTTC
CDR3aa: CASTGYEGNEQFF

v_gene: TRBV27
j_gene: TRBJ1-2
d_gene: .
abundance: .
CDR3nt: TGTGCCAGCAGGCAGACAGCTAACTATGGCTACACCTTC
CDR3aa: CASRQTANYGYTF

v_gene: TRBV21-1
j_gene: TRBJ2-5
d_gene: .
abundance: .
CDR3nt: TGTGCCAGCAGCACCCCTCCGGGGACAGCGCAAGAGACCCAGTACTTC
CDR3aa: CASSTPPGTAQETQYF

v_gene: TRBV19
j_gene: TRBJ1-1
d_gene: .
abundance: .
CDR3nt: TGTGCCAGTAGTTCCCCGGGGATGAACACTGAAGCTTTCTTT
CDR3aa: CASSSPGMNTEAFF

v_gene: TRBV7-9
j_gene: TRBJ2-1
d_gene: TRBD2
abundance: .
CDR3nt: TGTGCCAGCAGCTACCGACTAGCGGGGGGGCCCAATGAGCAGTTCTTC
CDR3aa: CASSYRLAGGPNEQFF

v_gene: TRBV10-3
j_gene: TRBJ1-4
d_gene: .
abundance: .
CDR3nt: TGTGCCATCAGTGACTCATATACCCCGGGGGAAAAACTGTTTTTT
CDR3aa: CAISDSYTPGEKLFF

v_gene: TRBV25-1
j_gene: TRBJ2-6
d_gene: .
abundance: .
CDR3nt: TGTGCCAGCAGTGAATCGGAGAACTCTGGGGCCAACGTCCTGACTTTC
CDR3aa: CASSESENSGANVLTF

v_gene: TRBV5-5
j_gene: TRBJ1-5
d_gene: .
abundance: .
CDR3nt: TGTGCCAGCAGCCTAGGGACAAATTGGGGCAATCAGCCCCAGCATTTT
CDR3aa: CASSLGTNWGNQPQHF

v_gene: TRBV10-2
j_gene: TRBJ1-5
d_gene: .
abundance: few
CDR3nt: TGCGCCAGCAGACAGGGTACCAATCAGCCCCAGCATTTT
CDR3aa: CASRQGTNQPQHF

v_gene: TRBV30
j_gene: TRBJ1-1
d_gene: TRBD1
abundance: .
CDR3nt: TGTGCCTGGAATCGGGACAGGCCCACTGAAGCTTTCTTT
CDR3aa: CAWNRDRPTEAFF

v_gene: TRBV13
j_gene: TRBJ1-2
d_gene: .
abundance: .
CDR3nt: TGTGCCAGCAGATTGACGGGGGGAAGGGGTGGCTACACCTTC
CDR3aa: CASRLTGGRGGYTF

v_gene: TRBV7-9
j_gene: TRBJ1-3
d_gene: .
abundance: .
CDR3nt: TGTGCCAGCAGCTCCAACTCTGGAAACACCATATATTTT
CDR3aa: CASSSNSGNTIYF

v_gene: TRBV28
j_gene: TRBJ2-5
d_gene: TRBD2
abundance: .
CDR3nt: TGTGCCAGCAGCAACGAACCCCCTACTAGCGGGGGGGGAGGAGAGACCCAGTACTTC
CDR3aa: CASSNEPPTSGGGGETQYF

v_gene: TRBV7-2
j_gene: TRBJ1-5
d_gene: TRBD1
abundance: .
CDR3nt: TGTGCCAGCAGCCCCAGCCGGGACAGGGGTGGTCAGCCCCAGCATTTT
CDR3aa: CASSPSRDRGGQPQHF

v_gene: TRBV9
j_gene: TRBJ2-7
d_gene: TRBD1
abundance: .
CDR3nt: TGTGCCAGGGGGACAGGGACTACCTACGAGCAGTACTTC
CDR3aa: CARGTGTTYEQYF

v_gene: TRBV15
j_gene: TRBJ1-2
d_gene: .
abundance: .
CDR3nt: TGTGCCACCAGCAGAGATATTGGCAGGGGAGGCTACACCTTC
CDR3aa: CATSRDIGRGGYTF

v_gene: TRBV9
j_gene: TRBJ2-3
d_gene: .
abundance: .
CDR3nt: TGTGCCAGCAGCCTAGGGACTCCTAGCACAGATACGCAGTATTTT
CDR3aa: CASSLGTPSTDTQYF

v_gene: TRBV2
j_gene: TRBJ2-1
d_gene: .
abundance: once
CDR3nt: TGTGCCAGCAGTGAATTGCGCCCCTCCTACAATGAGCAGTTCTTC
CDR3aa: CASSELRPSYNEQFF

v_gene: TRBV7-3
j_gene: TRBJ2-5
d_gene: TRBD2
abundance: .
CDR3nt: TGTGCCAGCAGCGAATACCGGGGGGCCCAGTACTTC
CDR3aa: CASSEYRGAQYF

v_gene: TRBV10-2
j_gene: TRBJ2-7
d_gene: TRBD2
abundance: .
CDR3nt: TGCGCCAGCACCCAGGCTGGCGGGGGATTAGACGAGCAGTACTTC
CDR3aa: CASTQAGGGLDEQYF

v_gene: TRBV7-9
j_gene: TRBJ2-5
d_gene: TRBD2
abundance: .
CDR3nt: TGTGCCAGCAGCGCAGCAAGGGGCGGGGGCCAAGAGACCCAGTACTTC
CDR3aa: CASSAARGGGQETQYF

v_gene: TRBV10-2
j_gene: TRBJ2-3
d_gene: .
abundance: .
CDR3nt: TGCGCCAGCAGTGGCTTACAGCGGATCACAGATACGCAGTATTTT
CDR3aa: CASSGLQRITDTQYF

v_gene: TRBV19
j_gene: TRBJ2-1
d_gene: TRBD2
abundance: .
CDR3nt: TGTGCCAGTAGTATAAGTAGACTAGCGAATGAGCAGTTCTTC
CDR3aa: CASSISRLANEQFF

v_gene: TRBV19
j_gene: TRBJ2-7
d_gene: TRBD1
abundance: .
CDR3nt: TGTGCCAGTAGGACAGGGGGCAACGAGCAGTACTTC
CDR3aa: CASRTGGNEQYF

v_gene: TRBV5-1
j_gene: TRBJ1-1
d_gene: TRBD1
abundance: few
CDR3nt: TGCGCCAGCAACAGAGAGACAGGGCTGAACACTGAAGCTTTCTTT
CDR3aa: CASNRETGLNTEAFF

v_gene: TRBV19
j_gene: TRBJ1-6
d_gene: .
abundance: .
CDR3nt: TGTGCGACCCGGGAGGGGAGCTCCTATAATTCACCCCTCCACTTT
CDR3aa: CATREGSSYNSPLHF

v_gene: TRBV12-3/TRBV12-4
j_gene: TRBJ1-2
d_gene: .
abundance: few
CDR3nt: TGTGCCAGCAGTTTATCAGGGGTCTATGGCTACACCTTC
CDR3aa: CASSLSGVYGYTF

v_gene: TRBV12-3/TRBV12-4
j_gene: TRBJ2-3
d_gene: .
abundance: .
CDR3nt: TGTGCCAGCAGGTCTACAGATACGCAGTATTTT
CDR3aa: CASRSTDTQYF

v_gene: TRBV6-5
j_gene: TRBJ1-2
d_gene: TRBD1
abundance: .
CDR3nt: TGTGCCAGCAGTCTGACAGGGGATGGCTACACCTTC
CDR3aa: CASSLTGDGYTF

v_gene: TRBV5-1
j_gene: TRBJ2-2
d_gene: .
abundance: .
CDR3nt: TGCGCCAGCAGACGACGGACGGGGGAAGGGGAGCTGTTTTTT
CDR3aa: CASRRRTGEGELFF

v_gene: TRBV5-1
j_gene: TRBJ2-5
d_gene: .
abundance: .
CDR3nt: TGCGCCAGCGGGCTGGGTGGGGCCCAAGAGACCCAGTACTTC
CDR3aa: CASGLGGAQETQYF

v_gene: TRBV2
j_gene: TRBJ2-3
d_gene: TRBD1
abundance: .
CDR3nt: TGTGCCAGCAGCCACAGGGGGCGGTTAATAGATACGCAGTATTTT
CDR3aa: CASSHRGRLIDTQYF

v_gene: TRBV27
j_gene: TRBJ1-6
d_gene: .
abundance: .
CDR3nt: TGTGCCAGCAGTCCCACACGGGGGATAAGCTCCTATAATTCACCCCTCCACTTT
CDR3aa: CASSPTRGISSYNSPLHF

v_gene: TRBV9
j_gene: TRBJ1-3
d_gene: .
abundance: .
CDR3nt: TGTGCCAGCAGCGCCCTCTGGGGAGGGACGTCCGCTGGAAACACCATATATTTT
CDR3aa: CASSALWGGTSAGNTIYF

v_gene: TRBV5-1
j_gene: TRBJ1-2
d_gene: .
abundance: once
CDR3nt: TGCGCCAGCAGCCCCGTCAGGGGAGCTTATGGCTACACCTTC
CDR3aa: CASSPVRGAYGYTF

v_gene: TRBV5-4
j_gene: TRBJ2-1
d_gene: TRBD2
abundance: .
CDR3nt: TGTGCCAGCAGCTTGGTGGGGAGCGGGGGTTACAATGAGCAGTTCTTC
CDR3aa: CASSLVGSGGYNEQFF

v_gene: TRBV6-6
j_gene: TRBJ1-2
d_gene: TRBD1
abundance: .
CDR3nt: TGTGCCAGCAGTCCCAATGAGGGTATAGGGGGCGGCTACACCTTC
CDR3aa: CASSPNEGIGGGYTF

v_gene: TRBV4-1
j_gene: TRBJ1-1
d_gene: TRBD1
abundance: .
CDR3nt: TGCGCCAGCAGCCGGGACAGGGGCGGACGTACTGAAGCTTTCTTT
CDR3aa: CASSRDRGGRTEAFF

v_gene: TRBV6-4
j_gene: TRBJ1-2
d_gene: .
abundance: few
CDR3nt: TGTGCCAGCAACGACGGTGCGGGGGGCCATGGCTACACCTTC
CDR3aa: CASNDGAGGHGYTF

v_gene: TRBV6-2/TRBV6-3
j_gene: TRBJ2-3
d_gene: TRBD2
abundance: .
CDR3nt: TGTGCCAGCAGCCCTGGACTAGCGGGGGCCATAAAGTGGTCAGATACGCAGTATTTT
CDR3aa: CASSPGLAGAIKWSDTQYF

v_gene: TRBV20-1
j_gene: TRBJ1-6
d_gene: .
abundance: .
CDR3nt: TGCAGTGCTAGTCCCGGGAGGTTTGAAGGTTCACCCCTCCACTTT
CDR3aa: CSASPGRFEGSPLHF

v_gene: TRBV27
j_gene: TRBJ1-5
d_gene: .
abundance: .
CDR3nt: TGTGCCAGCAGTTTATCGTCGAAGGGGGTCAATCAGCCCCAGCATTTT
CDR3aa: CASSLSSKGVNQPQHF

v_gene: TRBV6-5
j_gene: TRBJ1-2
d_gene: .
abundance: .
CDR3nt: TGTGCCAGCAGTTCCCGGGAGAGGGGTCCCCGCTACACCTTC
CDR3aa: CASSSRERGPRYTF

v_gene: TRBV19
j_gene: TRBJ1-5
d_gene: .
abundance: .
CDR3nt: TGTGCCAGTACTAATCGGGGTTTTGAGGAGGCCGGCAATCAGCCCCAGCATTTT
CDR3aa: CASTNRGFEEAGNQPQHF

v_gene: TRBV5-5
j_gene: TRBJ1-5
d_gene: .
abundance: .
CDR3nt: TGTGCCAGCAGCTTGGGAGGGGGGGGATATCAGCCCCAGCATTTT
CDR3aa: CASSLGGGGYQPQHF

v_gene: TRBV2
j_gene: TRBJ2-1
d_gene: .
abundance: few
CDR3nt: TGTGCCAGCAGTTCAGACAGTTATGAGCAGTTCTTC
CDR3aa: CASSSDSYEQFF

v_gene: TRBV2
j_gene: TRBJ2-1
d_gene: .
abundance: .
CDR3nt: TGTGCCAGCAGTGCGGAGGACGGCATTCACTCCGCTAAGCAGTTCTTC
CDR3aa: CASSAEDGIHSAKQFF

v_gene: TRBV6-5
j_gene: TRBJ2-2
d_gene: .
abundance: .
CDR3nt: TGTGCCGCCGTGGGGGCTGCCGGGGAGCTGTTTTTT
CDR3aa: CAAVGAAGELFF

v_gene: TRBV19
j_gene: TRBJ1-1
d_gene: TRBD1
abundance: .
CDR3nt: TGTGCCAGTAGTACCCCCGGGACAGGGTCTGAAGCTTTCTTT
CDR3aa: CASSTPGTGSEAFF

v_gene: TRBV2
j_gene: TRBJ1-2
d_gene: TRBD1
abundance: .
CDR3nt: TGTGCCAGCAGTGAAATTAGGAGAACAGGGGGCGAACTTAACTATGGCTACACCTTC
CDR3aa: CASSEIRRTGGELNYGYTF